Listed here are 19 T cell receptor beta chains from one sample, sequenced in a study of OX40 agonist ivuxolimab in advanced cancers. The assay was immunoSEQ multiplex PCR, and TCRdb's table has in-frame clones only and misses some. The sample yields 65,000 to 75,000 clones, roughly 84% seen once. The sample was CD4+ or CD8+ T cells sorted from blood, taken in a trial of the OX40 agonist ivuxolimab. The receptors derive from an adult with an advanced solid tumor such as melanoma, head and neck, liver or kidney cancer.

The V gene is TRBV28, the J gene TRBJ2-3; weak D call: TRBD2 (6 bases). CDR1 is MDHEN, CDR2 SYDVKM, per germline. The CDR3 length is 15 residues. Between the trimmed V and J ends, which lost 6 bases and 4 bases, there was a span of 17 bases. The CDR3 reads CASSPQDYLPDTQYF. The CDR3 DNA reads TGTGCCAGCAGCCCACAGGACTATCTCCCAGATACGCAGTATTTT. Filled out from reference TRBV28 and TRBJ2-3, the complete variable domain reads DVKVTQSSRYLVKRTGEKVFLECVQDMDHENMFWYRQDPGLGLRLIYFSYDVKMKEKGDIPEGYSVSREKKERFSLILESASTNQTSMYLCASSPQDYLPDTQYFGPGTRLTVL.

This clone was seen once. The V call is TRBV2, the J call TRBJ2-7; 7 bases are shared with TRBD1. The trim removed 4 bases at V and 3 bases at J, leaving 3 bases unmatched. This CDR3 has 13 residues. The germline V gene encodes CDR1 SNHLY and CDR2 FYNNEI. This CDR3 reads CASSGQGGYEQYF. The CDR3 nucleotides are TGTGCCAGCAGTGGACAGGGTGGCTACGAGCAGTACTTC.

The chain uses TRBV29-1 and TRBJ1-1; 7 bases map to TRBD1. This CDR3 contains 13 residues. The junction had 6 bases not matched to a gene; V was cut back by 7 bases and J by 1 base. Germline CDR1 is SQVTM and CDR2 is ANQGSEA. The CDR3 loop reads CSAQGVRNTEAFF. CDR3 nucleotide sequence: TGCAGCGCCCAGGGGGTAAGGAACACTGAAGCTTTCTTT.

This clone was seen a single time. This rearrangement joins TRBV19 to TRBJ1-5, with 9 positions matching TRBD1. The CDR3 extends over 14 amino acids. The junction had 2 bases not matched to a gene; V was cut back by 5 bases and J by 3 bases. CDR1 LNHDA and CDR2 SQIVND come from the germline V gene (reference sequence). CDR3 sequence reads: CASSGQGHNQPQHF. The CDR3 coding sequence is TGTGCCAGTAGTGGACAGGGGCACAATCAGCCCCAGCATTTT.

This chain links TRBV4-2 with TRBJ1-1, with TRBD1 matching 11 bases. This CDR3 is built from 17 residues. Unmatched junction bases numbered 7, after V lost 3 bases and J lost 1 base. Germline values: CDR1 LGHNA, CDR2 YNFKEQ. CDR3 coding DNA: TGTGCCAGCAGCCAGGCGGGACAGGGGGTCAGGAACACTGAAGCTTTCTTT. Translating it yields CASSQAGQGVRNTEAFF.

In its sample, this clone ranks as medium-sized. The chain is built from TRBV7-2 and TRBJ2-7; D gene ambiguous. Trimming stripped 5 bases from V and 3 bases from J, with 14 bases between. Germline V lookup: CDR1 SGHTA, CDR2 FQGNSA. This CDR3 region has 14 residues. CDR3 sequence (DNA): TGTGCCAGCAGCCCATCGGTCCAGAACTACGAGCAGTACTTC. Translating it yields CASSPSVQNYEQYF.

The DNA of the CDR3 is TGTGCCAGCAGCCACACCGGGGCCAAAAACATTCAGTACTTC. Its translation: CASSHTGAKNIQYF. This chain uses TRBV11-2 with TRBJ2-4; D is unresolved. The V end was cut by 5 bases, the J end by 1 base, with 9 bases between. Germline CDR1 is SGHAT and CDR2 is FQNNGV. This CDR3 comprises 14 residues.

The table lists this clone with a few counts. The rearrangement joins TRBV6-6 to TRBJ2-1, with 11 bases lining up with TRBD2. The J segment lost 10 bases and the V segment lost 7 bases, leaving 15 bases of the junction unmatched. In germline, CDR1 is MNHNY, CDR2 SVGAGI (reference sequence). The CDR3 loop spans 16 amino acids. DNA of the CDR3: TGTGCCAGCAACAACGATCCGGGTAGCGGGGGGGTCGAGCAGTTCTTC. It encodes CASNNDPGSGGVEQFF.

The gene calls are TRBV27 and TRBJ2-5; 9 nucleotides line up with TRBD1. The assigned J gene may be wrong: the sequence end matches TRBJ2-7 better. The CDR3 covers 15 residues. From germline, CDR1 is MNHEY and CDR2 SMNVEV (reference sequence). The CDR3 region has the DNA TGTGCCAGCAGTGCTCCCGGGACAGGGAGCGACGAGCAGTACTTC. It codes for CASSAPGTGSDEQYF.

The chain recombines TRBV29-1 with TRBJ2-7; D possibly corresponds to TRBD2 (7 bases). This CDR3 region has 12 residues. V lost 7 bases to trimming and J lost 5 bases, with 15 bases between them. Germline V gives CDR1 SQVTM, CDR2 ANQGSEA. The chain's CDR3 is CSASGGANEQYF. Here the CDR3 DNA reads TGCAGCGCCTCTGGGGGGGCAAACGAGCAGTACTTC.

The gene calls are TRBV11-1 and TRBJ1-6; D remains unclear. This CDR3 contains 18 residues. Germline V gives CDR1 SGHAT, CDR2 FQDESV (reference sequence). With 2 bases removed from V and 0 bases from J, the gap between germline ends came to 14 bases. The CDR3 sequence is CASSLKDPRSSYNSPLHF. The CDR3 nucleotides are TGTGCCAGCAGCTTAAAGGACCCAAGGAGCTCCTATAATTCACCCCTCCACTTT.

The chain links TRBV18 to TRBJ2-7, with TRBD1 matching over 8 bases. Looked up from germline, CDR1 is KGHSH and CDR2 is LQKENI. Trimming removed 4 bases from V and 2 bases from J; junction bases left unmatched: 7. The length of the CDR3 is 15 residues. This CDR3 reads CASSLNPGQAYEQYF. The CDR3 DNA reads as TGTGCCAGCTCACTGAACCCGGGACAGGCCTACGAGCAGTACTTC. Based on the CDR3 plus reference TRBV18 and TRBJ2-7, the full variable domain is NAGVMQNPRHLVRRRGQEARLRCSPMKGHSHVYWYRQLPEEGLKFMVYLQKENIIDESGMPKERFSAEFPKEGPSILRIQQVVRGDSAAYFCASSLNPGQAYEQYFGPGTRLTVT.

The chain uses TRBV29-1 and TRBJ1-2, with TRBD1 as a possible D gene (6 bases). Trimming stripped 3 bases from V and 8 bases from J, with 13 bases between. The CDR3 extends over 12 amino acids. Germline lookup yields CDR1 SQVTM and CDR2 ANQGSEA. The CDR3 loop is CSVEKQGRGYTF. CDR3 sequence (DNA): TGCAGCGTTGAGAAACAGGGTAGGGGCTACACCTTC. The whole variable domain, remainder taken from reference TRBV29-1 and TRBJ1-2, is SAVISQKPSRDICQRGTSLTIQCQVDSQVTMMFWYRQQPGQSLTLIATANQGSEATYESGFVIDKFPISRPNLTFSTLTVSNMSPEDSSIYLCSVEKQGRGYTFGSGTRLTVV.

The CDR3 coding sequence is TGTGCCAGCACCACCCAGGGGGGTACTAATGAAAAACTGTTTTTT. Translating gives CASTTQGGTNEKLFF. The chain is built from TRBV9 and TRBJ1-4; 7 nucleotides line up with TRBD1. Losses at the gene ends were 6 bases for V and 2 bases for J; bases not matched to a gene: 7. Germline CDR1 reads SGDLS; CDR2 reads YYNGEE. The CDR3 is 15 residues long.

As concerns this clone: The sample has other DNA sequences that encode this CDR3 too. CDR3: CASSLDLTDTQYF. CDR3 DNA: TGTGCCAGCAGCTTAGATCTAACAGATACGCAGTATTTT. The chain has TRBV11-3 and TRBJ2-3; no clear D. The CDR3 consists of 13 residues. The germline gives CDR1 SGHNT, CDR2 YENEEA. The V end lost 0 bases, the J end lost 3 bases, and 4 bases lay between the germline ends.

This chain links TRBV2 with TRBJ2-5, with D perhaps given as TRBD1 or TRBD2 (5 bases each). The CDR3 covers 14 residues. CDR1 SNHLY and CDR2 FYNNEI come from the germline V gene. The CDR3: CATKGIEGFGTQYF. DNA of the CDR3: TGTGCTACCAAAGGGATCGAGGGGTTCGGGACCCAGTACTTC. The complete variable domain, with remaining parts taken from reference TRBV2 and TRBJ2-5, reads EPEVTQTPSHQVTQMGQEVILRCVPISNHLYFYWYRQILGQKVEFLVSFYNNEISEKSEIFDDQFSVERPDGSNFTLKIRSTKLEDSAMYFCATKGIEGFGTQYFGPGTRLLVL.

The chain links TRBV5-1 to TRBJ2-3, with TRBD2 matching 10 bases. The CDR3 spans 14 residues. The germline V gene encodes CDR1 SGHRS and CDR2 YFSETQ. V was pared by 5 bases and J by 4 bases, with 4 bases of the junction left unmatched. CDR3 in DNA: TGCGCCAGCAGACAGACTAGCGGGTCAGATACGCAGTATTTT. Translation gives CASRQTSGSDTQYF.

V gene TRBV6-1 combines with J gene TRBJ1-2; tentatively, D is TRBD1 (5 bases). In germline, CDR1 is MNHNS, CDR2 SASEGT. V was cut by 8 bases and J by 3 bases, with 10 bases left in between. The CDR3 has 12 amino acids. CDR3 in amino acids: CASRQRYYGYTF. CDR3 bases: TGTGCCAGCCGACAGCGGTACTATGGCTACACCTTC.

This rearrangement joins TRBV11-2 to TRBJ2-7; 10 nucleotides line up with TRBD2. V lost 3 bases, J lost 2 bases, and 4 bases stayed unmatched. This CDR3 has 15 amino acids. Germline CDR1 and CDR2: SGHAT and FQNNGV. The CDR3 loop reads CASSFGTSVAYEQYF. As DNA, the CDR3 is TGTGCCAGCAGCTTTGGGACTAGCGTTGCCTACGAGCAGTACTTC. Full variable domain (missing parts from reference TRBV11-2 and TRBJ2-7): EAGVAQSPRYKIIEKRQSVAFWCNPISGHATLYWYQQILGQGPKLLIQFQNNGVVDDSQLPKDRFSAERLKGVDSTLKIQPAKLEDSAVYLCASSFGTSVAYEQYFGPGTRLTVT.